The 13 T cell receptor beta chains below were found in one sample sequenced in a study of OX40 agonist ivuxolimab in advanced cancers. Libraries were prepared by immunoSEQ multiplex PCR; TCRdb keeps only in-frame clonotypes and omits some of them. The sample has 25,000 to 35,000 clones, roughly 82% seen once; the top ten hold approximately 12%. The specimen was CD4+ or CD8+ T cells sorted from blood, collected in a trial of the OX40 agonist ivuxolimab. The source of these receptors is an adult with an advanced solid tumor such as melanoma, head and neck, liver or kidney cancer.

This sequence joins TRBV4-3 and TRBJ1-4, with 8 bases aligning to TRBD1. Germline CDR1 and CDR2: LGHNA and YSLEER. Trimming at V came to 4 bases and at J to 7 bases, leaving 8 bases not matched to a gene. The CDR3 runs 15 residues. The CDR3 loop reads CASSLDDRGGEKLFF. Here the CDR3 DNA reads TGCGCCAGCAGCCTAGACGACAGGGGTGGTGAAAAACTGTTTTTT.

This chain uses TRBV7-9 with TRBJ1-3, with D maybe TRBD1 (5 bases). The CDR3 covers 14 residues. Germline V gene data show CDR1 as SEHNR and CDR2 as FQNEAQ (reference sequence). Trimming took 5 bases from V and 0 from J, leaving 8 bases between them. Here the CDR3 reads CASSLQGSGNTIYF. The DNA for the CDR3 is TGTGCCAGCAGCCTCCAGGGCTCTGGAAACACCATATATTTT.

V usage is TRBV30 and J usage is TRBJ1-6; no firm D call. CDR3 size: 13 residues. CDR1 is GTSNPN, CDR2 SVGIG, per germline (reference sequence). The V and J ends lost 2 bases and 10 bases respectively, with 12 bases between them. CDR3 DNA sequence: TGTGCCTGGAGTTGGAGGGAAGAATCACCCCTCCACTTT. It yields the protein CAWSWREESPLHF.

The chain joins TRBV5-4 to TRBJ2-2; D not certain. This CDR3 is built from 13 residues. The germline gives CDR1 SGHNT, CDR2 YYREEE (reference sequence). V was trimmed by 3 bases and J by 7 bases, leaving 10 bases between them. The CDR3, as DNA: TGTGCCAGCAGCTCCGAAGTCGGCGGGGAGCTGTTTTTT. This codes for CASSSEVGGELFF.

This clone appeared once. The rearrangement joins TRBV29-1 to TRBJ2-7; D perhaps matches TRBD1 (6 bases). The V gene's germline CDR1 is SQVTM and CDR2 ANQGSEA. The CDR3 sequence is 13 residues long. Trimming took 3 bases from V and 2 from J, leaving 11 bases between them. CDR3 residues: CSVEQGSAYEQYF. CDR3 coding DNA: TGCAGCGTTGAGCAGGGGTCCGCCTACGAGCAGTACTTC.

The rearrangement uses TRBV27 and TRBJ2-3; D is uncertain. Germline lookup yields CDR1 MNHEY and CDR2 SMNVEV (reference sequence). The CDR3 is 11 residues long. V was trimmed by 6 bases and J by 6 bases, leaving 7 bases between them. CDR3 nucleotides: TGTGCCAGCAGCTTGGGCGATACGCAGTATTTT. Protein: CASSLGDTQYF.

Here the CDR3 reads CASRAASYEQYF. The CDR3 nucleotides read TGTGCCAGCAGGGCGGCAAGCTACGAGCAGTACTTC. The rearrangement joins TRBV6-5 to TRBJ2-7; D call uncertain. CDR3 length: 12 residues. Trimming removed 6 bases from V and 3 bases from J, with 9 bases in between. The V gene's germline CDR1 is MNHEY and CDR2 SVGAGI.

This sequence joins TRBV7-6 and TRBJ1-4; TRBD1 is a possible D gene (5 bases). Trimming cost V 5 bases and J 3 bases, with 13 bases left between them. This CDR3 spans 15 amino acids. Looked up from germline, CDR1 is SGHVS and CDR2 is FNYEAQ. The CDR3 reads CASSPRDGPNEKLFF. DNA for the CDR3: TGTGCCAGCAGCCCCCGGGACGGCCCTAATGAAAAACTGTTTTTT.

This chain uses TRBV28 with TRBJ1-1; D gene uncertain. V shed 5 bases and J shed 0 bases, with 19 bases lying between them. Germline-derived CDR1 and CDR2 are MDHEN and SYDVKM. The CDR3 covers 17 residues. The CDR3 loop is CASSPLIRAGVNTEAFF. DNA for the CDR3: TGTGCCAGCAGTCCCCTTATTCGGGCGGGAGTGAACACTGAAGCTTTCTTT.

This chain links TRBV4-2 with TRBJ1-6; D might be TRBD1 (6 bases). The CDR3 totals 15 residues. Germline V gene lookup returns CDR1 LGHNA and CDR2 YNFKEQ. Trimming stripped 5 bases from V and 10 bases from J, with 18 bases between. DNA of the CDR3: TGTGCCAGCAGCGCGTTACAGGGCGGATTGTCACCCCTCCACTTT. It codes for CASSALQGGLSPLHF.

The CDR3 DNA reads as TGCGCCAGCAGCCAAGGGACAGCAGCTAACTATGGCTACACCTTC. Amino acids: CASSQGTAANYGYTF. The chain has TRBV4-3 and TRBJ1-2; D might be TRBD1 (6 bases). Trimming removed 1 base from V and 0 bases from J, with 9 bases in between. The CDR3 has 15 residues. Germline V gene lookup returns CDR1 LGHNA and CDR2 YSLEER.

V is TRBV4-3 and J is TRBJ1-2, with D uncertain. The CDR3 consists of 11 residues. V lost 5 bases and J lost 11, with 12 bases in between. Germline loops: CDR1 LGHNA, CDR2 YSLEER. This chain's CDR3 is CASSDGRGYTF. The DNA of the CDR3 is TGCGCCAGCAGCGATGGTCGGGGTTACACCTTC.

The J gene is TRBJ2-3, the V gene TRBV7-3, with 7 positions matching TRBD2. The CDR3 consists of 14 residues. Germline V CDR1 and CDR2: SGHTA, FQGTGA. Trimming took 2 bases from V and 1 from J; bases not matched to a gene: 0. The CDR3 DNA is TGTGCCAGCAGCTTAGCGGGAGGCACAGATACGCAGTATTTT. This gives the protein CASSLAGGTDTQYF.